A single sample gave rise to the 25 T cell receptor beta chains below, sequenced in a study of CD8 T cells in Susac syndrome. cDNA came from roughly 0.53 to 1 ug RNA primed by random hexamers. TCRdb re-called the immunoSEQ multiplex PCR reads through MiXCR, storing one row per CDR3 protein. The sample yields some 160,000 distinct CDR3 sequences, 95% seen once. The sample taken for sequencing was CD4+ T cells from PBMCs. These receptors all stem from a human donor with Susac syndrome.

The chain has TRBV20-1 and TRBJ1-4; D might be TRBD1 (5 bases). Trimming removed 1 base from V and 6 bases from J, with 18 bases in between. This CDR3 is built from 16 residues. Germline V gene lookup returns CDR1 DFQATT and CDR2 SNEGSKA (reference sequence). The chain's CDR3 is CSARGGREFLYEKLFF. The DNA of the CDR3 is TGCAGTGCTAGAGGAGGCAGGGAGTTTCTGTATGAAAAACTGTTTTTT.

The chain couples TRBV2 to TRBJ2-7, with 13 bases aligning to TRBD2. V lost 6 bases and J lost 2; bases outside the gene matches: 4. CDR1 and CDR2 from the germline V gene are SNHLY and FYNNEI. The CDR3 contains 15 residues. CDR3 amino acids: CASRLGLAGAYEQYF. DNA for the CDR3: TGTGCCAGCAGACTAGGACTAGCGGGAGCCTACGAGCAGTACTTC.

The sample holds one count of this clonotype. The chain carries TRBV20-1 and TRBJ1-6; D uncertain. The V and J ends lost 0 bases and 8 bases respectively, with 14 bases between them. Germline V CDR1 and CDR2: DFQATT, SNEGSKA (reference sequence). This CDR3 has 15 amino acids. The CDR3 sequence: CSAREVPRRDSPLHF. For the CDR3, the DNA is TGCAGTGCTAGAGAGGTACCCCGTCGGGATTCACCCCTCCACTTT.

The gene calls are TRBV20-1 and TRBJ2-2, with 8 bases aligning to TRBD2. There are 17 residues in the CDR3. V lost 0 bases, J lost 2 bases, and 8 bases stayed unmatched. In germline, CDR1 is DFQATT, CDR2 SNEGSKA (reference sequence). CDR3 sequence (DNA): TGCAGTGCTAGAGATCCCCGGACTAGCCCTAACACCGGGGAGCTGTTTTTT. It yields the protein CSARDPRTSPNTGELFF.

CDR3 in amino acids: CSVEGSLLKETQYF. The CDR3 DNA follows: TGCAGCGTTGAGGGGAGCCTCCTTAAAGAGACCCAGTACTTC. V and J are TRBV29-1 and TRBJ2-5, with D perhaps matching TRBD2 (5 bases). Germline V gene data show CDR1 as SQVTM and CDR2 as ANQGSEA. The V end lost 3 bases, the J end lost 3 bases, and 14 bases lay between the germline ends. This CDR3 has 14 residues.

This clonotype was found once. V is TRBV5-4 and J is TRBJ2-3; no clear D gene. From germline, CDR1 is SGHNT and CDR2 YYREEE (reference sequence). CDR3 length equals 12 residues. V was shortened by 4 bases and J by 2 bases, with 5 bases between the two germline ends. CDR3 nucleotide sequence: TGTGCCAGCAGCACCCACACAGATACGCAGTATTTT. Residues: CASSTHTDTQYF.

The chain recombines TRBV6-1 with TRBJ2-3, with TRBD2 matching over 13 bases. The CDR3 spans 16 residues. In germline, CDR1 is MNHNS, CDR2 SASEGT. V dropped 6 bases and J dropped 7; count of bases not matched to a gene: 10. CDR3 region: CASSTIRTSGSYTQYF. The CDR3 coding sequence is TGTGCCAGCAGCACAATTCGGACTAGCGGGAGTTATACGCAGTATTTT.

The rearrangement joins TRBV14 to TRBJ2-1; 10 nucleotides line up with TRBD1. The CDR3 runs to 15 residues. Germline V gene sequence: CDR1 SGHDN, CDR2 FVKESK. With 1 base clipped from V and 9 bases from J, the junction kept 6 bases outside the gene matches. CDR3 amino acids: CASSQGRTGGFEQFF. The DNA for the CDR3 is TGTGCCAGCAGCCAAGGACGGACAGGGGGATTTGAGCAGTTCTTC.

This CDR3 reads CASSPSMGASIYGYTF. The DNA for the CDR3 is TGTGCCAGCAGCCCATCCATGGGGGCCTCAATCTATGGCTACACCTTC. The chain links TRBV4-2 to TRBJ1-2; tentatively, D is TRBD1 (6 bases). Germline loops: CDR1 LGHNA, CDR2 YNFKEQ. This CDR3 is built from 16 residues. V shed 4 bases and J shed 4 bases, with 19 bases lying between them.

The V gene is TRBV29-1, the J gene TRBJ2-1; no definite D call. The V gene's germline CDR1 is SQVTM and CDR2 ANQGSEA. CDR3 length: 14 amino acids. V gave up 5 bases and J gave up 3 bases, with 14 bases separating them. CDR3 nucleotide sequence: TGCAGCGTTCAGAAGACCCTAATCTACAATGAGCAGTTCTTC. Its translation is CSVQKTLIYNEQFF.

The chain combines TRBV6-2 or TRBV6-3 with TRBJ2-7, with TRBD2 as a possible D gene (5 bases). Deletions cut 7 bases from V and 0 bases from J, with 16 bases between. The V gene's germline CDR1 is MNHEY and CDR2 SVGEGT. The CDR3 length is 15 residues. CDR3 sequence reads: CASTQPGLSSYEQYF. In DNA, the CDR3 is TGTGCCAGCACCCAACCGGGGTTAAGCTCCTACGAGCAGTACTTC.

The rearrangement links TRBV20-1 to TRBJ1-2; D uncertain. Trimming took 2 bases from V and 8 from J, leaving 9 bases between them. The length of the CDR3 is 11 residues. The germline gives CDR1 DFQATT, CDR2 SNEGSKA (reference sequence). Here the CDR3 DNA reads TGCAGTGCTAGAAATACGAGGGGCTACACCTTC. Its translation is CSARNTRGYTF.

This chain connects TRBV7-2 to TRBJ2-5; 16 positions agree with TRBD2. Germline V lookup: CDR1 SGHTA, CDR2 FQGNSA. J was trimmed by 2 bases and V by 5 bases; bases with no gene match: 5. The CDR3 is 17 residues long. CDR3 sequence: CASSTPGLAGGQETQYF. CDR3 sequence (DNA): TGTGCCAGCAGCACACCGGGACTAGCGGGGGGGCAAGAGACCCAGTACTTC.

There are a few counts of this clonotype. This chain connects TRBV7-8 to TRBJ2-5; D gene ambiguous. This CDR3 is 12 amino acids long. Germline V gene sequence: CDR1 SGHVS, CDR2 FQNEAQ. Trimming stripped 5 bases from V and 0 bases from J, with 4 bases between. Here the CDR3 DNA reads TGTGCCAGCAGCCTCAACCAAGAGACCCAGTACTTC. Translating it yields CASSLNQETQYF. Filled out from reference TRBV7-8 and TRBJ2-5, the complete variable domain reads GAGVSQSPRYKVAKRGQDVALRCDPISGHVSLFWYQQALGQGPEFLTYFQNEAQLDKSGLPSDRFFAERPEGSVSTLKIQRTQQEDSAVYLCASSLNQETQYFGPGTRLLVL.

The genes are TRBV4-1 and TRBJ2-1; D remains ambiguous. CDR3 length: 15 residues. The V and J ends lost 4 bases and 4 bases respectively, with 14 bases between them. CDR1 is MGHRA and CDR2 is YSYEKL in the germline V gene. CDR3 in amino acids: CASSPPGSPYNEQFF. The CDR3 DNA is TGCGCCAGCAGCCCGCCCGGCAGCCCGTACAATGAGCAGTTCTTC.

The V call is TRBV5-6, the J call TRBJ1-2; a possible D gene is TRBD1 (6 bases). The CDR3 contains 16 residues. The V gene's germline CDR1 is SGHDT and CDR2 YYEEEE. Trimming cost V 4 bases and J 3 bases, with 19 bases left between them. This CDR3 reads CASSPTGHPRDYGYTF. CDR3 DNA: TGTGCCAGCAGCCCCACGGGACACCCTCGGGACTATGGCTACACCTTC.

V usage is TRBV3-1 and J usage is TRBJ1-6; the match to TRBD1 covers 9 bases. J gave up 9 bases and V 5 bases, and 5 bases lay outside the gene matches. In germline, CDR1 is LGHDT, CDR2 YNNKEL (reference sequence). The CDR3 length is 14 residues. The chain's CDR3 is CASSGGQGISPLHF. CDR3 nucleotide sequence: TGTGCCAGCAGCGGAGGACAGGGGATTTCACCCCTCCACTTT.

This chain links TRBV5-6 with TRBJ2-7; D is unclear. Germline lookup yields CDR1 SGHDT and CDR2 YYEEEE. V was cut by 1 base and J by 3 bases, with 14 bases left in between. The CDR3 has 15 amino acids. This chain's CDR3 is CASSLIGPPNYEQYF. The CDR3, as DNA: TGTGCCAGCAGCTTGATTGGCCCCCCCAACTACGAGCAGTACTTC. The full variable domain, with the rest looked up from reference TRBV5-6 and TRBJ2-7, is DAGVTQSPTHLIKTRGQQVTLRCSPKSGHDTVSWYQQALGQGPQFIFQYYEEEERQRGNFPDRFSGHQFPNYSSELNVNALLLGDSALYLCASSLIGPPNYEQYFGPGTRLTVT.

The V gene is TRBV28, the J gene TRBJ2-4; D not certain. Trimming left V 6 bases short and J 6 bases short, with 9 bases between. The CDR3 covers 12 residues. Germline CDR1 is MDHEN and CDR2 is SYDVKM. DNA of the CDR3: TGTGCCAGCAGCCCCCTGTTAAACATTCAGTACTTC. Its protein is CASSPLLNIQYF.

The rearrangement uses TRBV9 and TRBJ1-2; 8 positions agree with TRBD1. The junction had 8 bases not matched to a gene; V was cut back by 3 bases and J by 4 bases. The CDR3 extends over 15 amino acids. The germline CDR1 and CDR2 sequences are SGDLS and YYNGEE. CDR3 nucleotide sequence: TGTGCCAGCAGCGACGGAACAGGGGGGTTCTATGGCTACACCTTC. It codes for CASSDGTGGFYGYTF.

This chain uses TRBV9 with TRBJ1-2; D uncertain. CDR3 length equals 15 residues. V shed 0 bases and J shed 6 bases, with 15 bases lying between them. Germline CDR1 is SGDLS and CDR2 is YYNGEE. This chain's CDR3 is CASSVVGRMEDGYTF. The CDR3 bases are TGTGCCAGCAGCGTAGTCGGCCGAATGGAGGATGGCTACACCTTC. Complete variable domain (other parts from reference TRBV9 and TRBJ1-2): DSGVTQTPKHLITATGQRVTLRCSPRSGDLSVYWYQQSLDQGLQFLIQYYNGEERAKGNILERFSAQQFPDLHSELNLSSLELGDSALYFCASSVVGRMEDGYTFGSGTRLTVV.

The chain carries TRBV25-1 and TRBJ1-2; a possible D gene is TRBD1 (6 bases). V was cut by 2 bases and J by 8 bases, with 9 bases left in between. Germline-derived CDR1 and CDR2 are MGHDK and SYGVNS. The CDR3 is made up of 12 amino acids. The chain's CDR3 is CASSEGGRGYTF. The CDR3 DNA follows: TGTGCCAGCAGTGAAGGGGGGCGAGGCTACACCTTC.

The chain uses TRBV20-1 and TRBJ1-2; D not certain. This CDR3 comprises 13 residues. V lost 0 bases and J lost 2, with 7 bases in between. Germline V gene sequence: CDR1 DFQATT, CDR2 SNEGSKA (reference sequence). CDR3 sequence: CSARDGRNYGYTF. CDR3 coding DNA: TGCAGTGCTAGAGATGGCAGGAACTATGGCTACACCTTC.

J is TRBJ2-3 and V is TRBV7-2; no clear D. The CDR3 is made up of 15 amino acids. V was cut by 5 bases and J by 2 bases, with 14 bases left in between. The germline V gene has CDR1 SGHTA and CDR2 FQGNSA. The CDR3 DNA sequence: TGTGCCAGCAGCCCGTACCGGGTGGACACAGATACGCAGTATTTT. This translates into CASSPYRVDTDTQYF. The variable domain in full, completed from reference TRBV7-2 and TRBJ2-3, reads GAGVSQSPSNKVTEKGKDVELRCDPISGHTALYWYRQSLGQGLEFLIYFQGNSAPDKSGLPSDRFSAERTGGSVSTLTIQRTQQEDSAVYLCASSPYRVDTDTQYFGPGTRLTVL.

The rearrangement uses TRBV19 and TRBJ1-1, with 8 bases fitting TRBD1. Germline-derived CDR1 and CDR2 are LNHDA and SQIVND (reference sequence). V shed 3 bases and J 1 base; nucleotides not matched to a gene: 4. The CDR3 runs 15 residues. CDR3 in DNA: TGTGCCAGTAGTATCGACAGGGGATCGAACACTGAAGCTTTCTTT. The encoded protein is CASSIDRGSNTEAFF.